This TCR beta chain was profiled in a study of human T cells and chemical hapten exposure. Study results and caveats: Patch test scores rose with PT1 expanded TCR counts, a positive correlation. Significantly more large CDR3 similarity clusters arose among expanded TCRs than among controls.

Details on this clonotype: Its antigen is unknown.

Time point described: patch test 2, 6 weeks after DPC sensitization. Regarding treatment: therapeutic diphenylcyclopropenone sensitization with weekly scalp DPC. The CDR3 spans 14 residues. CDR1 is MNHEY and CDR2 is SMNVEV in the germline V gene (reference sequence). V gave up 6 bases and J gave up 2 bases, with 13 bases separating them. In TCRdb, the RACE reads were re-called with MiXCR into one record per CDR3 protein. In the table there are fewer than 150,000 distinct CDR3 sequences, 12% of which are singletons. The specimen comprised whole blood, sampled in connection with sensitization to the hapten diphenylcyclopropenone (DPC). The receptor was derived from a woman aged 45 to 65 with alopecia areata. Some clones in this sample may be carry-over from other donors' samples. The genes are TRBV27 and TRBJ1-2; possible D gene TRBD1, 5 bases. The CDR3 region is CASSPRDGNYGYTF. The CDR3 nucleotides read TGTGCCAGCAGCCCCCGGGACGGGAACTATGGCTACACCTTC.